This record covers a single T cell receptor (beta chain). Antigen: not known. The CDR3 runs 13 residues. Germline lookup yields CDR1 DFQATT and CDR2 SNEGSKA (reference sequence). V lost 7 bases, J lost 3 bases, and 6 bases stayed unmatched. RNA transcripts gave rise to amplified TCR beta CDR3 regions. HTBI primers were employed in a first-round RT-PCR of the TCR CDR3. In TCRdb, the multiplex PCR reads were re-called with MiXCR into one record per CDR3 protein. The sample records about 700,000 distinct CDR3 sequences, 12% to 15% being singletons. The data belong to a study of T cells in Graves' hyperthyroidism and ophthalmopathy. Study overall: Initial diagnosis, before any treatment, was when peripheral blood was collected.

Findings and limits, study-wide: Most thyroid clonotypes expanded above 0.001 appeared in blood too.

Diagnoses were established using clinical symptoms, serum thyroxine and TRAb, thyroid ultrasound and orbital computed tomography. Source material for PBMCs was around 10 ml fresh peripheral blood. Sample: blood. The V call is TRBV20-1, the J call TRBJ1-2; 9 bases are shared with TRBD1. This sequence was found in a woman under 30 with Graves' hyperthyroidism. In DNA form, the CDR3 reads TGCAGTGTAGGACAGGGGTCGGACTATGGCTACACCTTC. Translating gives CSVGQGSDYGYTF.